This is a list of T cell receptor beta chains from one sample in a study of blood T cell repertoires in COVID-19. TCRdb keeps only in-frame clones here, not all; method: immunoSEQ multiplex PCR. The table shows 500,000 or so clones, with about 85% occurring only once. Sequenced material: PBMCs or T cells enriched from blood (not recorded which). These receptors all come from a woman between 18 and 30 years old who had recovered from COVID-19. The CDR3 runs from the conserved cysteine through the conserved F or W. The D gene is left open where the match is weak. Clone size is given for some rows only: seen once, a few or many times, or a class if the clone is expanded.

TRBJ1-2,TRBV4-1,.,once,CASSQVDGGYGYTF,TGCGCCAGCAGCCAAGTTGACGGGGGGTATGGCTACACCTTC
TRBJ1-4,TRBV11-2,.,.,CASSLFSGKGPNEKLFF,TGTGCCAGCAGCTTATTTTCGGGCAAGGGGCCCAATGAAAAACTGTTTTTT
TRBJ1-2,TRBV25-1,.,.,CASSGSFGGGYTF,TGTGCCAGCAGTGGATCCTTCGGGGGAGGCTACACCTTC
TRBJ1-1,TRBV7-9,TRBD1,.,CASQHMTGTNTEAFF,TGTGCCAGCCAACACATGACAGGGACGAACACTGAAGCTTTCTTT
TRBJ1-2,TRBV5-6,TRBD1,.,CASSSPTGDYGYTF,TGTGCCAGCAGCTCTCCGACAGGGGACTATGGCTACACCTTC
TRBJ2-5,TRBV5-1,.,.,CASSLDGQPGETQYF,TGCGCCAGCAGCCTCGATGGACAGCCCGGGGAGACCCAGTACTTC
TRBJ1-1,TRBV10-3,.,.,CAISEAGTGTEAFF,TGTGCCATCAGTGAGGCGGGTACTGGGACTGAAGCTTTCTTT
TRBJ2-1,TRBV12-3/TRBV12-4,TRBD2,.,CASRETSGVQFF,TGTGCCAGCAGGGAGACTAGCGGGGTGCAGTTCTTC
TRBJ1-1,TRBV5-1,.,.,CASSLLGGNTEAFF,TGCGCCAGCAGCTTATTGGGAGGGAACACTGAAGCTTTCTTT
TRBJ1-2,TRBV10-2,TRBD1,few,CASSDDREKYTF,TGCGCCAGCAGTGACGACAGGGAGAAGTACACCTTC
TRBJ1-2,TRBV28,.,few,CASRTVEGSYGYTF,TGTGCCAGCAGGACCGTGGAGGGCTCCTATGGCTACACCTTC
TRBJ2-7,TRBV7-9,.,few,CASSTRHGLGEQYF,TGTGCCAGCAGCACCCGACATGGTTTGGGCGAGCAGTACTTC
TRBJ1-6,TRBV28,TRBD1,.,CASSPSRGLVDNSPLHF,TGTGCCAGCAGTCCCTCTAGGGGGCTTGTTGATAATTCACCCCTCCACTTT
TRBJ2-5,TRBV18,TRBD2,.,CASSPDPGTSKETQYF,TGTGCCAGCTCACCGGACCCCGGGACTAGTAAAGAGACCCAGTACTTC
TRBJ1-5,TRBV7-6,.,.,CASPPNGVVMRQPQHF,TGTGCCAGCCCCCCCAACGGGGTGGTGATGCGACAGCCCCAGCATTTT
TRBJ2-1,TRBV4-1,.,.,CASSQGSADNEQFF,TGCGCCAGCAGCCAGGGGAGCGCTGACAATGAGCAGTTCTTC
TRBJ2-3,TRBV5-1,.,.,CASNGGPITDTQYF,TGCGCCAGCAACGGGGGGCCCATTACAGATACGCAGTATTTT
TRBJ2-3,TRBV3-1/TRBV3-2,TRBD1,.,CASSHAGAGTGSTDTQYF,TGTGCCAGCAGCCACGCCGGAGCCGGGACAGGAAGCACAGATACGCAGTATTTT
TRBJ1-3,TRBV5-1,.,.,CASSPGVLGNTIYF,TGCGCCAGCAGCCCCGGGGTCTTAGGAAACACCATATATTTT
TRBJ1-6,TRBV27,.,.,CASSSPTRGKPLHF,TGTGCCAGCAGTTCACCGACAAGGGGTAAACCCCTCCACTTT
TRBJ2-7,TRBV20-1,.,.,CSPRGPYEQYF,TGCAGCCCCAGGGGACCCTACGAGCAGTACTTC
TRBJ2-3,TRBV4-2,.,.,CASSPGRGQATDTQYF,TGTGCCAGCAGCCCAGGGAGGGGACAGGCCACAGATACGCAGTATTTT